This T cell receptor (beta chain) stems from a study of T cell repertoires in aging, cancer and after chemotherapy. Study-level information: Pre- and post-chemotherapy samples were paired from glioblastoma patients treated with temozolomide-based therapy.

The germline V and J ends were trimmed by 5 bases and 6 bases, with 14 bases remaining between them. CDR3 length equals 13 residues. Germline lookup yields CDR1 MNHEY and CDR2 SMNVEV (reference sequence). Peripheral blood genomic DNA, not sorted cells or RNA, was the template. General study results and limits: Untreated cancer patients had significantly lower blood TCR diversity than age-matched healthy donors.

TRB rearrangements spanning V, D and J were amplified using mixed TRB-A/B primers. TCRdb re-derived calls from the multiplex PCR reads in MiXCR, one entry per CDR3 protein. The sample consists of roughly 840 distinct CDR3 sequences, 20% to 25% of them appearing once. By sample fraction, this clonotype is medium-sized. The antigen remains unidentified. This chain connects TRBV27 to TRBJ2-7, with D possibly matching TRBD1 (5 bases). The sample was blood. The receptor was derived from a human donor with a solid tumor. CDR3 nucleotides: TGTGCCAGCAGTCGTACAGGATTCTCCGAGCAGTACTTC. This encodes CASSRTGFSEQYF.